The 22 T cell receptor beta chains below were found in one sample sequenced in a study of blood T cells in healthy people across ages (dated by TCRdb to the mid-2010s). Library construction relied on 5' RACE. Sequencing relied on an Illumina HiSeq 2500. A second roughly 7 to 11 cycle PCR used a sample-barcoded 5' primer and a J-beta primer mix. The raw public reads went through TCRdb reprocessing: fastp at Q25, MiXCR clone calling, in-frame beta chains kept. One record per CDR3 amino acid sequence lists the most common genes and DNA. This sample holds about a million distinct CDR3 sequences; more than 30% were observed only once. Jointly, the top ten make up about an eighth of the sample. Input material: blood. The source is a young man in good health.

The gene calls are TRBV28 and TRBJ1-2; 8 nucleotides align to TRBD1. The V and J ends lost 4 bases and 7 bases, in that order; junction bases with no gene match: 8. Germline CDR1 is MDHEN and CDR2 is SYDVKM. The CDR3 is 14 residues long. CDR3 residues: CASSSLQGAGGYTF. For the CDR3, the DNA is TGTGCCAGCAGTTCCCTTCAGGGGGCCGGTGGCTACACCTTC.

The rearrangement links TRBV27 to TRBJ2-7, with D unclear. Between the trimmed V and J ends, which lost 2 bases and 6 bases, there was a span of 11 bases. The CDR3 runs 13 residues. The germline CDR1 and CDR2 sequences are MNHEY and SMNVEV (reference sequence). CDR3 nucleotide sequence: TGTGCCAGCAGTTTAGCCGAGTTCTCCGAGCAGTACTTC. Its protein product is CASSLAEFSEQYF.

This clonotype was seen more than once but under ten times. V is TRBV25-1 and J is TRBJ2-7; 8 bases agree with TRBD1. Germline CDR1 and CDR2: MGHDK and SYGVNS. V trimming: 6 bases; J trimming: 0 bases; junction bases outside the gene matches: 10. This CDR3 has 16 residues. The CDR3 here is CASSSRTGTLSYEQYF. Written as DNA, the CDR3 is TGTGCCAGCAGCTCCCGGACAGGGACCCTCTCCTACGAGCAGTACTTC.

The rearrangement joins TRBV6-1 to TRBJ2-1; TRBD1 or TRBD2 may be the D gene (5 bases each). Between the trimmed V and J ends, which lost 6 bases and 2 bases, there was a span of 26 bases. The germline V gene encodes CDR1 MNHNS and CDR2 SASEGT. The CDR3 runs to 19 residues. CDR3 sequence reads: CASRPPGTGLSFTYNEQFF. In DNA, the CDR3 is TGTGCCAGCAGGCCCCCCGGGACGGGTCTTTCGTTCACCTACAATGAGCAGTTCTTC.

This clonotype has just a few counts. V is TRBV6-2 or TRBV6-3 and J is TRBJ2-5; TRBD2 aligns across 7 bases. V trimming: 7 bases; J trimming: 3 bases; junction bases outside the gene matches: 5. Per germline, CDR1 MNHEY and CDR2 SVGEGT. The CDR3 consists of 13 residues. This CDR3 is CASNPGLEETQYF. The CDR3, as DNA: TGTGCCAGCAATCCCGGACTAGAAGAGACCCAGTACTTC.

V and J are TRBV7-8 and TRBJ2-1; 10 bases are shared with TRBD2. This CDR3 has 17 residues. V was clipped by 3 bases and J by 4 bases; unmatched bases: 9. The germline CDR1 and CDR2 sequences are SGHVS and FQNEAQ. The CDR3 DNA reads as TGTGCCAGCAGCTTGGGGACCGGGACTAGCGAATACAATGAGCAGTTCTTC. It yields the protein CASSLGTGTSEYNEQFF.

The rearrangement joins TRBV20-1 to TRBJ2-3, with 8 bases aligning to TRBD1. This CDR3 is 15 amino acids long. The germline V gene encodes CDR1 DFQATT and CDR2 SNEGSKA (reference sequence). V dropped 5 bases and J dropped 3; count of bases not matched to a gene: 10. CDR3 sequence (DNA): TGCAGTGCTGGGGATCCAGGGGGCGCGACAGATACGCAGTATTTT. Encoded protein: CSAGDPGGATDTQYF.

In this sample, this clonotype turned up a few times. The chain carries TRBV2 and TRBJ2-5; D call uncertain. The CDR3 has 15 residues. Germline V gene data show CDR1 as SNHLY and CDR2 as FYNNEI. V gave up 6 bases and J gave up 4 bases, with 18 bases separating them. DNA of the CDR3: TGTGCCAGCAGCTCTTTATCCGGGCGAGGAGAGACCCAGTACTTC. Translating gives CASSSLSGRGETQYF.

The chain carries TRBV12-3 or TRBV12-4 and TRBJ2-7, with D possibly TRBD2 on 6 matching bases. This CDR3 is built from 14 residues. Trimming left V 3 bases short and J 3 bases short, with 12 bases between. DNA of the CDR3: TGTGCCAGCAGTTTGGCGGGGAAGGTCTACGAGCAGTACTTC. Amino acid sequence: CASSLAGKVYEQYF.

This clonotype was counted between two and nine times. The chain's CDR3 is CASSQDHGTQYF. Here the CDR3 DNA reads TGCGCCAGCAGCCAAGATCACGGGACCCAGTACTTC. The chain couples TRBV4-1 to TRBJ2-5; the D is unclear. Germline loops: CDR1 MGHRA, CDR2 YSYEKL. Trimming took off 0 bases at V and 7 bases at J, with 6 bases between the two ends. This CDR3 has 12 residues.

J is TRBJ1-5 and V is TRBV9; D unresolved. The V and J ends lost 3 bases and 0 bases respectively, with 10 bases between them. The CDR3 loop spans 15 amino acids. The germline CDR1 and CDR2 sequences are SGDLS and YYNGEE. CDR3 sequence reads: CASSAGPTSNQPQHF. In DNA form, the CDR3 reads TGTGCCAGCAGCGCCGGGCCCACTAGCAATCAGCCCCAGCATTTT.

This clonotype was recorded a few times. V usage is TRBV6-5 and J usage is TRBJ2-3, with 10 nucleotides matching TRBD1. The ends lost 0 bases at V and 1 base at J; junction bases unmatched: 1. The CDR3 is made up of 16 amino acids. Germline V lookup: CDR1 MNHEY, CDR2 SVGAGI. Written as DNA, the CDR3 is TGTGCCAGCAGTTACTCCGGGACAGGGGGCACAGATACGCAGTATTTT. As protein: CASSYSGTGGTDTQYF.

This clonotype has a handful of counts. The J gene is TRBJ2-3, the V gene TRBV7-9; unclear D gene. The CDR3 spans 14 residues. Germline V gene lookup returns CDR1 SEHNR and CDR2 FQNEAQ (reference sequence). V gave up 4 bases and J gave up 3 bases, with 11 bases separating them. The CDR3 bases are TGTGCCAGCAGCTCCCGCTTGGGGACAGATACGCAGTATTTT. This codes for CASSSRLGTDTQYF. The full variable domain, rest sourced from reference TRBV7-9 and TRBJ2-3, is DTGVSQNPRHKITKRGQNVTFRCDPISEHNRLYWYRQTLGQGPEFLTYFQNEAQLEKSRLLSDRFSAERPKGSFSTLEIQRTEQGDSAMYLCASSSRLGTDTQYFGPGTRLTVL.

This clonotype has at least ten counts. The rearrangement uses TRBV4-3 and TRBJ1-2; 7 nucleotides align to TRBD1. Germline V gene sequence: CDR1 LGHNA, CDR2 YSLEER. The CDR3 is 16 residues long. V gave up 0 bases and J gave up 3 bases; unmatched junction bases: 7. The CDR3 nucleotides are TGCGCCAGCAGCCAAGACTACAGGGGAATGGACTATGGCTACACCTTC. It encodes CASSQDYRGMDYGYTF.

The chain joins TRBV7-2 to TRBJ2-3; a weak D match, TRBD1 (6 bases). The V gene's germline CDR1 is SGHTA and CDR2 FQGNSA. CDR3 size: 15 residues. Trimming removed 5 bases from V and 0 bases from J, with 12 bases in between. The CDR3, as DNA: TGTGCCAGCAGCCCGCGACAGGTTAGCACAGATACGCAGTATTTT. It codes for CASSPRQVSTDTQYF.

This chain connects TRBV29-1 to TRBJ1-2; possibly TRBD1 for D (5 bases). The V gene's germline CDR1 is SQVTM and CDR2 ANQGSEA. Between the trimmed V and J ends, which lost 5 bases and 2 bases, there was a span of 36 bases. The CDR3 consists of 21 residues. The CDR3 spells CSVRGGGTGTGPGRLNYGYTF. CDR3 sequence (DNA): TGCAGCGTTCGCGGCGGTGGGACCGGTACAGGACCCGGGAGATTGAACTATGGCTACACCTTC.

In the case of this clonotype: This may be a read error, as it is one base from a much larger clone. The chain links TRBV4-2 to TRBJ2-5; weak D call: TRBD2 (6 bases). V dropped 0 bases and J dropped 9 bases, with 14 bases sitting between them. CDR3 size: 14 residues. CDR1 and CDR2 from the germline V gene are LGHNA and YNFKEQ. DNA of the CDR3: TGTGCCAGCAGCCAAGAATCAAGTGGGGAGGCCCAGTACTTC. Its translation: CASSQESSGEAQYF.

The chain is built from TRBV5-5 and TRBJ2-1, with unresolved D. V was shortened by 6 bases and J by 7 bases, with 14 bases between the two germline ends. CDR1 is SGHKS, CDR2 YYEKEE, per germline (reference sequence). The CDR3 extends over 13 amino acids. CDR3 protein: CASTLPHGNEQFF. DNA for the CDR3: TGTGCCAGCACCTTACCACACGGGAATGAGCAGTTCTTC.

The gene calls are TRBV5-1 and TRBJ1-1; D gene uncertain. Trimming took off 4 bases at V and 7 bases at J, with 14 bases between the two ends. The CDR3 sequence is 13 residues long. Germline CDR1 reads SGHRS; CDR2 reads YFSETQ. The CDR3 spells CASSVAGDGEAFF. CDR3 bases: TGCGCCAGCAGCGTGGCCGGAGACGGTGAAGCTTTCTTT.

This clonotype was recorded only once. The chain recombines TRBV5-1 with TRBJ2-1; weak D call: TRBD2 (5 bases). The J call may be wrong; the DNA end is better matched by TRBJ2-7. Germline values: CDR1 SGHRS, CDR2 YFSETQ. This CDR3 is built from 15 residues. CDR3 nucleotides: TGCGCCAGCAGCTTGGAGGGCCGGGATCACGACGAGCAGTACTTC. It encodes CASSLEGRDHDEQYF.

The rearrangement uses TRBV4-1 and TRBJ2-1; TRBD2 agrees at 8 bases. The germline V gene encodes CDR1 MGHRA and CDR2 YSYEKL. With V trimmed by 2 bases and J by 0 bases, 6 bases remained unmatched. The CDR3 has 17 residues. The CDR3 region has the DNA TGCGCCAGCAGCCAATACAGCGGGGGCTACTCCTACAATGAGCAGTTCTTC. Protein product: CASSQYSGGYSYNEQFF.

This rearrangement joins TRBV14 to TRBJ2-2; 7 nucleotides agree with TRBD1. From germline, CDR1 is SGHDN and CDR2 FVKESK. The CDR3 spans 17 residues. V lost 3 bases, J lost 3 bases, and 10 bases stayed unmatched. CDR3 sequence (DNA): TGTGCCAGCAGCCATTACAAGACAGGGAGATACACCGGGGAGCTGTTTTTT. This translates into CASSHYKTGRYTGELFF.